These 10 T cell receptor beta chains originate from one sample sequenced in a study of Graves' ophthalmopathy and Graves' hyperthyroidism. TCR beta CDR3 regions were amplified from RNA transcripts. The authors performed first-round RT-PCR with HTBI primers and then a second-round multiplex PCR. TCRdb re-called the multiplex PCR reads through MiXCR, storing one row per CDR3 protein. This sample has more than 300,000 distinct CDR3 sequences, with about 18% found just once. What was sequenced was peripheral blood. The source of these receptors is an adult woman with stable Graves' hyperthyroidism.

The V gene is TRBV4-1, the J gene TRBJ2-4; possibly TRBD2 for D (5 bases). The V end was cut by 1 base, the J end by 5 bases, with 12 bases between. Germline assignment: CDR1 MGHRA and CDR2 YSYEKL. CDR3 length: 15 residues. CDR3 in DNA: TGCGCCAGCAGCCAAGGAAGGGTGAGGGAAAACATTCAGTACTTC. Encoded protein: CASSQGRVRENIQYF.

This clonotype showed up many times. CDR3 in DNA: TGTGCCAGCAGCTTAAAGGGACAGTTTTATAGCTACGAGCAGTACTTC. It specifies CASSLKGQFYSYEQYF. The rearrangement uses TRBV11-1 and TRBJ2-7; TRBD1 matches at 7 bases. Germline trimming cut 2 bases from V and 3 bases from J; bases unmatched to any gene: 10. This CDR3 comprises 16 residues. The germline V gene encodes CDR1 SGHAT and CDR2 FQDESV (reference sequence).

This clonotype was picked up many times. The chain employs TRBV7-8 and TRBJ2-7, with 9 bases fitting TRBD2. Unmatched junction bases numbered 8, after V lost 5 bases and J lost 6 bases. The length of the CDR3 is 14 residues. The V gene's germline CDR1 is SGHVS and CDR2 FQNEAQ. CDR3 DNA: TGTGCCAGCAGCCATAGCGGGAGTTTAGGCGAGCAGTACTTC. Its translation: CASSHSGSLGEQYF.

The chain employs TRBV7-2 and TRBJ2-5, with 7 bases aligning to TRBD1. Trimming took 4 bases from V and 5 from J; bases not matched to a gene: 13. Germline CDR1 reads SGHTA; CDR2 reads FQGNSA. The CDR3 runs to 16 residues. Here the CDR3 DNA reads TGTGCCAGCAGCTCGCGTCGACGAGGGGGCGGGGAGACCCAGTACTTC. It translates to CASSSRRRGGGETQYF.

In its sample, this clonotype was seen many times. Here the CDR3 reads CASSVALDEQYF. CDR3 sequence (DNA): TGTGCCAGCAGTGTCGCACTAGACGAGCAGTACTTC. The rearrangement joins TRBV2 to TRBJ2-7; D may be TRBD2 (5 bases). Per the germline V gene, CDR1 is SNHLY and CDR2 is FYNNEI. This CDR3 is 12 amino acids long. V lost 4 bases and J 5 bases, leaving 9 bases between the germline ends.

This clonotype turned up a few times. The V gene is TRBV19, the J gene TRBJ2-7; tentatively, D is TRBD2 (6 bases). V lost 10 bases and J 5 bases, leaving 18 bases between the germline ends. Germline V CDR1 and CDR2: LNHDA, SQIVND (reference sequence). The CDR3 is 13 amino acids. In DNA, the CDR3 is TGTGCCACCCTCGGGACTCCGGCGGACGAGCAGTACTTC. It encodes CATLGTPADEQYF.

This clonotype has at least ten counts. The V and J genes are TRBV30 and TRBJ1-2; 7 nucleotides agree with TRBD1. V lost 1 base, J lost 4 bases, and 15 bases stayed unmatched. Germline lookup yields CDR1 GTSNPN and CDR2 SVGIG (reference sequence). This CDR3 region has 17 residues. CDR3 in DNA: TGTGCCTGGAGTGACCCGCCTACAGGGGAGTTCGTCTATGGCTACACCTTC. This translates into CAWSDPPTGEFVYGYTF.

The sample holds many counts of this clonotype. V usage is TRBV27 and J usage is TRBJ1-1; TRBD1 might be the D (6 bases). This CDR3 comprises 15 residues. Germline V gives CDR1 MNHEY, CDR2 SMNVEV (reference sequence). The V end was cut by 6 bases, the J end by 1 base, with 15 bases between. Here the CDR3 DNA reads TGTGCCAGCAGGGTCCGGGGGGCGGAGAACACTGAAGCTTTCTTT. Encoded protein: CASRVRGAENTEAFF.

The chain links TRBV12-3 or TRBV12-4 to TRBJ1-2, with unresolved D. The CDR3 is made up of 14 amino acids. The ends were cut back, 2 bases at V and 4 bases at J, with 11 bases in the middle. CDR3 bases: TGTGCCAGCAGTTTAACGTCGGCAAGCTATGGCTACACCTTC. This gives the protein CASSLTSASYGYTF.

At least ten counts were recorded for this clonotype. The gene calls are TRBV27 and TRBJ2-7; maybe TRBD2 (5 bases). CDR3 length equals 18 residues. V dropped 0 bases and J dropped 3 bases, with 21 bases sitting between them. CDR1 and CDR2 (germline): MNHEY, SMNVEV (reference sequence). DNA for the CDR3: TGTGCCAGCAGTTTATCAGCATTTCGGGCCTCCCGGGACTACGAGCAGTACTTC. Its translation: CASSLSAFRASRDYEQYF.